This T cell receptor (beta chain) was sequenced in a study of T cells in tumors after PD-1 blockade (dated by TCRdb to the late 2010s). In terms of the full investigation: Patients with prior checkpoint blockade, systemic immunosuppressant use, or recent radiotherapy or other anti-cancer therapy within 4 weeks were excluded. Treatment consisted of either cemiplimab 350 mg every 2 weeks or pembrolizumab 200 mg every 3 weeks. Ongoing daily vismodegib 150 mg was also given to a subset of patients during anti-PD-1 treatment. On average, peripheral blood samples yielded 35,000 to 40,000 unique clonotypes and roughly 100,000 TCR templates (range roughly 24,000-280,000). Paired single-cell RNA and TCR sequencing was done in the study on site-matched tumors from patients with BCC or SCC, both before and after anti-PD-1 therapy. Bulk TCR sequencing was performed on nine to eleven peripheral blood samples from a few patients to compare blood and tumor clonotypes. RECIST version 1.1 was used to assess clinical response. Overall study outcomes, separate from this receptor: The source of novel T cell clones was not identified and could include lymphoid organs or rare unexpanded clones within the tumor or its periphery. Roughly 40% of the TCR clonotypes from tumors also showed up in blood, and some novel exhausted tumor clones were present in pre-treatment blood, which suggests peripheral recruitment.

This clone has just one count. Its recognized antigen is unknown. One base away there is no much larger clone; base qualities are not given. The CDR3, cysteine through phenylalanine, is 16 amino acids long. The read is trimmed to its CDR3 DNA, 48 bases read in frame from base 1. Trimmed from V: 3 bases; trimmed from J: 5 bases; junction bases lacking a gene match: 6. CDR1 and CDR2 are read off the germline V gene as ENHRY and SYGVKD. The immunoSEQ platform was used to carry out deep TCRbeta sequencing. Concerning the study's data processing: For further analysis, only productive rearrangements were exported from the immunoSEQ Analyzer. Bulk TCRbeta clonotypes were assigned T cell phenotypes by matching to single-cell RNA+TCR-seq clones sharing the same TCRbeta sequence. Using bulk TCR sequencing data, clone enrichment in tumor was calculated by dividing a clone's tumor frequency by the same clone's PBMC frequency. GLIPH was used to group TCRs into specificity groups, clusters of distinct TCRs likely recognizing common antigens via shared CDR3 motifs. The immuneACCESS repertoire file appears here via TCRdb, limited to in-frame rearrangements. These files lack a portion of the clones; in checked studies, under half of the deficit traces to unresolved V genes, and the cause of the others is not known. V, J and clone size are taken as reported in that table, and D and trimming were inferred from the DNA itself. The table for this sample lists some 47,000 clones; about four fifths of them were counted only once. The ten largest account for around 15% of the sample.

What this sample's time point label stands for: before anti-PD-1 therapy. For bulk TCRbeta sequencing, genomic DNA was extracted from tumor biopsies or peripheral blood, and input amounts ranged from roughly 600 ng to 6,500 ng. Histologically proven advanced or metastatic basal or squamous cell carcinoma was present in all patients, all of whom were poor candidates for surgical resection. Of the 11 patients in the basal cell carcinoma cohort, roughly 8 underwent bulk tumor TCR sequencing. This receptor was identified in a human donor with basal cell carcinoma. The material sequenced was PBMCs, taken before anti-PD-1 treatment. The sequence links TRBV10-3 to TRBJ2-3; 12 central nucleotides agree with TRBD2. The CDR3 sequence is CAISDPSGGAEDTQYF. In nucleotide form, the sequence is TGTGCCATCAGTGACCCTAGCGGGGGGGCTGAAGATACGCAGTATTTT.